This paragraph covers one T cell receptor (beta chain) sequence. Antigen unknown. The data were taken from a study of persistence of HIV-infected CD4 T cells. Sequencing used immunoSEQ version 4 in survey mode. Produced via immunoSEQ multiplex PCR; TCRdb's table is partial and in-frame only. There are roughly 45,000 clones in the sample; roughly 90% occur only once, and under 1.2% lies in the top ten. Nonspecific anti-CD3/anti-CD28 bead stimulation represents the broad CD4+ T cell repertoire. Sorting selected CD4+ T cells upregulating both CD40 ligand and CD69. For at least 4 years, plasma HIV-1 RNA was undetectable (<50 copies/mL). This CDR3 has 13 residues. Trimming left V 6 bases short and J 4 bases short, with 9 bases between. Germline-derived CDR1 and CDR2 are KGHSH and LQKENI. The study's findings and limits: Compared with CD3/CD28-stimulated cells, CMV- and Gag-responding cells showed lower TCRbeta richness. Antigen-responding cells were enriched for degenerate expanded CDR3beta sequences.

This receptor was identified in an adult man with HIV who was CMV-seropositive. Source: CD4+ T cells sorted from PBMCs after roughly 19-hour stimulation, taken from a patient who received antiretroviral therapy. The rearrangement joins TRBV18 to TRBJ1-4; tentatively, D is TRBD1 (5 bases). CDR3 nucleotides: TGTGCCAGCTCTCCGGGGCTTAATGAAAAACTGTTTTTT. As protein: CASSPGLNEKLFF.